These 7 T cell receptor beta chains came from one sample sequenced in a study of T cell responses to AZD1222 COVID-19 vaccine. Data came from immunoSEQ multiplex PCR; TCRdb stores just in-frame clones and leaves some out. The sample has 93,000 or so clones; less than 95% are singletons. Sequences were derived from peripheral blood, sampled on day 0 of AZD1222 vaccination. The receptor set was obtained from an adult in good health.

This chain joins TRBV6-2 or TRBV6-3 and TRBJ1-1; TRBD1 might be the D (6 bases). Germline CDR1 is MNHEY and CDR2 is SVGEGT. V lost 2 bases to trimming and J lost 2 bases, with 18 bases between them. The CDR3 length is 17 residues. CDR3 in DNA: TGTGCCAGCAGTTACGGTACCCTAAGACAGGATAACACTGAAGCTTTCTTT. It is translated as CASSYGTLRQDNTEAFF.

This clone was counted a single time. CDR3 residues: CASSSGTGETQYF. Written as DNA, the CDR3 is TGTGCCAGCAGCTCCGGGACAGGAGAGACCCAGTACTTC. The genes are TRBV7-2 and TRBJ2-5, with 8 bases that match TRBD1. Germline CDR1 and CDR2: SGHTA and FQGNSA. The CDR3 totals 13 residues. Trimming at V came to 4 bases and at J to 4 bases, leaving 2 bases not matched to a gene.

The rearrangement links TRBV7-9 to TRBJ1-2; weak D call: TRBD1 (5 bases). The CDR3 is made up of 15 amino acids. Per the germline V gene, CDR1 is SEHNR and CDR2 is FQNEAQ (reference sequence). The V end was cut by 5 bases, the J end by 5 bases, with 18 bases between. The CDR3 DNA sequence: TGTGCCAGCAGCCACCCGACAGAGGCCCGATATGGCTACACCTTC. Translating gives CASSHPTEARYGYTF.

J is TRBJ2-5 and V is TRBV7-8; D unclear. Germline V CDR1 and CDR2: SGHVS, FQNEAQ. Trimming took off 4 bases at V and 7 bases at J, with 16 bases between the two ends. CDR3 size: 14 residues. CDR3 amino acids: CASSSRPASRTQYF. The CDR3, as DNA: TGTGCCAGCAGCTCCCGACCGGCCTCAAGGACCCAGTACTTC.

This chain uses TRBV5-4 with TRBJ2-5; D may match TRBD1 or TRBD2 (5 bases each). Germline V gene sequence: CDR1 SGHNT, CDR2 YYREEE (reference sequence). This CDR3 is built from 13 residues. Trimming took 3 bases from V and 2 from J, leaving 8 bases between them. CDR3 DNA sequence: TGTGCCAGCAGCTCGGGACGGCAAGAGACCCAGTACTTC. This codes for CASSSGRQETQYF. Supplemented by reference TRBV5-4 and TRBJ2-5, the full variable domain reads ETGVTQSPTHLIKTRGQQVTLRCSSQSGHNTVSWYQQALGQGPQFIFQYYREEENGRGNFPPRFSGLQFPNYSSELNVNALELDDSALYLCASSSGRQETQYFGPGTRLLVL.

This chain connects TRBV18 to TRBJ1-4; no definite D call. CDR3 length: 16 residues. CDR1 and CDR2 from the germline V gene are KGHSH and LQKENI. Trimming left V 0 bases short and J 3 bases short, with 11 bases between. CDR3 sequence reads: CASSPPGAGPNEKLFF. CDR3 in DNA: TGTGCCAGCTCACCACCGGGCGCAGGCCCTAATGAAAAACTGTTTTTT. Looking up the rest from reference TRBV18 and TRBJ1-4 gives the full variable domain: NAGVMQNPRHLVRRRGQEARLRCSPMKGHSHVYWYRQLPEEGLKFMVYLQKENIIDESGMPKERFSAEFPKEGPSILRIQQVVRGDSAAYFCASSPPGAGPNEKLFFGSGTQLSVL.

This clone has only one observation. The J gene is TRBJ2-7, the V gene TRBV23-1, with D possibly being TRBD1 (6 bases). TRBV23-1 qualifies as an ORF whose function is uncertain. CDR3 size: 14 residues. V lost 3 bases, J lost 4 bases, and 13 bases lay in between. The CDR3 reads CASSHKDRAYEQYF. DNA of the CDR3: TGCGCCAGCAGTCATAAGGACAGAGCATACGAGCAGTACTTC.